This section outlines one T cell receptor (beta chain) sequence together with its context. This sample is drawn from a study of blood T cell repertoires in COVID-19. About the study: PBMCs, B-cell-depleted T cells, or T cells provided the cDNA or gDNA that made up the material.

Under the authors' procedure: Amplification from reference gene primers served as the basis for estimated nucleated cell counts. TCRdb's table, derived via immunoSEQ multiplex PCR, lists solely in-frame clones and lacks some. The V and J calls and clone size are taken from that table; D and trimming were inferred from the DNA. The table lists some 100,000 clones, about 89% of them singletons. The germline CDR1 and CDR2 sequences are MNHEY and SVGAGI. The length of the CDR3 is 13 residues. Trimming left V 7 bases short and J 2 bases short, with 9 bases between. The chain is built from TRBV6-5 and TRBJ1-5, with D tentatively TRBD1 (5 bases). Material: peripheral blood. The sequence was collected from a human donor with active COVID-19. The donor label of this sample is uncertain. The CDR3 region is CASNVRGNQPQHF. DNA for the CDR3: TGTGCCAGCAACGTCAGGGGCAATCAGCCCCAGCATTTT.